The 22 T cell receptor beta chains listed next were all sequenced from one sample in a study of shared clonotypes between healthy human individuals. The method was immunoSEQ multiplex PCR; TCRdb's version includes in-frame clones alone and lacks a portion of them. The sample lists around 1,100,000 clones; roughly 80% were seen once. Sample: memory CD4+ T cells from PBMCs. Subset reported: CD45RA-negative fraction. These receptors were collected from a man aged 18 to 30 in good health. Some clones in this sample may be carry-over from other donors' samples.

The CDR3 DNA reads as TGTGCCAGCAGCCGTGAGGAGGGGGGCGAGCAGTACTTC. As protein: CASSREEGGEQYF. The V and J genes are TRBV7-7 and TRBJ2-7; the D gene could be TRBD1 or TRBD2 (6 bases each). V was shortened by 5 bases and J by 6 bases, with 14 bases between the two germline ends. CDR1 SSHAT and CDR2 FNYEAQ come from the germline V gene (reference sequence). The CDR3 spans 13 residues.

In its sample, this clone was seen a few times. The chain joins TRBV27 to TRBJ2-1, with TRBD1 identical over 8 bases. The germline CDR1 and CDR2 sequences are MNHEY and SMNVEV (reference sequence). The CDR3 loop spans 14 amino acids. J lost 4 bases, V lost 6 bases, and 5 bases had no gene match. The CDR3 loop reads CASRPRTGYNEQFF. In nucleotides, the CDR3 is TGTGCCAGCAGGCCAAGGACAGGGTACAATGAGCAGTTCTTC.

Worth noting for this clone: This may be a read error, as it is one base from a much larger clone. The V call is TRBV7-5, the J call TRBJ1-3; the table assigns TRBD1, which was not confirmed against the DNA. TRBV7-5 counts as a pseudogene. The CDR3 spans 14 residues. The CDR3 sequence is CASSSGFSGNTIYF. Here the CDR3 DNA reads TGTGCCAGCAGCTCAGGGTTCTCTGGAAACACCATATATTTT.

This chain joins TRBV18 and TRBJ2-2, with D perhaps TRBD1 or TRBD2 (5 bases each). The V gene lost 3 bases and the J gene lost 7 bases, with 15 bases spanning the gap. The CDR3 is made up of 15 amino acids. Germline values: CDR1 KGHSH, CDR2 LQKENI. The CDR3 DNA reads TGTGCCAGCTCACCCGGACTGGACAACGTCGGGGAGCTGTTTTTT. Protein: CASSPGLDNVGELFF.

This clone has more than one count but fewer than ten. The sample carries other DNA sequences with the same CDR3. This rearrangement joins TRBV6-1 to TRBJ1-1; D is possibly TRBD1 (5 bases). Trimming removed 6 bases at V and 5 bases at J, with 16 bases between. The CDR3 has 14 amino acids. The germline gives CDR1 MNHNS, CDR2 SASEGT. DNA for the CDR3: TGTGCCAGCAGCGTTCAGGGAGTTGGGACTGAAGCTTTCTTT. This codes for CASSVQGVGTEAFF.

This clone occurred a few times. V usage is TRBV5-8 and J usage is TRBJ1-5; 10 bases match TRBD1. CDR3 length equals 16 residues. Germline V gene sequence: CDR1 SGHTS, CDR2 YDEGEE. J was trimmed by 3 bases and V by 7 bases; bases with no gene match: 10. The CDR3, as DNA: TGTGCCAGCCACCCGGGACAGGGGTCCCTCAATCAGCCCCAGCATTTT. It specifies CASHPGQGSLNQPQHF.

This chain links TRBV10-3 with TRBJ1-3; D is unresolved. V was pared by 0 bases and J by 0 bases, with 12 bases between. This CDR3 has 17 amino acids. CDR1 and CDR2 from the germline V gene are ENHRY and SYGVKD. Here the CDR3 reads CAISESTRTASGNTIYF. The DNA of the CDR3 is TGTGCCATCAGTGAGTCTACTAGGACGGCCTCTGGAAACACCATATATTTT.

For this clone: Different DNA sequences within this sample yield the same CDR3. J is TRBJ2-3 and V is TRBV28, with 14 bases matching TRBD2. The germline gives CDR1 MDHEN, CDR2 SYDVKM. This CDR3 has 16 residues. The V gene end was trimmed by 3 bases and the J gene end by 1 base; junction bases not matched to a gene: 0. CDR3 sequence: CASSLGLAGGTDTQYF. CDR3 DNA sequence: TGTGCCAGCAGTTTGGGACTAGCGGGAGGCACAGATACGCAGTATTTT.

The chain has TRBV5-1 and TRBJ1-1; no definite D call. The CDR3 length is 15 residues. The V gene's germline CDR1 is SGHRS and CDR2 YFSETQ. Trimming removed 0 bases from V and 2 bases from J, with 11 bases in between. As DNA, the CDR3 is TGCGCCAGCAGCTTGGCTCCCCACCCCAACACTGAAGCTTTCTTT. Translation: CASSLAPHPNTEAFF.

This CDR3 is CASSFFETQYF. Written as DNA, the CDR3 is TGTGCCAGCAGTTTCTTCGAGACCCAGTACTTC. The chain is built from TRBV27 and TRBJ2-5; D gene ambiguous. The CDR3 has 11 amino acids. Germline CDR1 MNHEY, CDR2 SMNVEV (reference sequence). V was clipped by 3 bases and J by 5 bases, with 4 bases between them.

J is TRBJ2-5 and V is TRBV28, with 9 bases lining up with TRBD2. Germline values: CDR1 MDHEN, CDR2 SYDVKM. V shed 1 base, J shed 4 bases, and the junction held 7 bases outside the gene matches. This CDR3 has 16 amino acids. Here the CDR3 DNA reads TGTGCCAGCAGTTTATTCCCAGCGGGAGGACGAGAGACCCAGTACTTC. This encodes CASSLFPAGGRETQYF.

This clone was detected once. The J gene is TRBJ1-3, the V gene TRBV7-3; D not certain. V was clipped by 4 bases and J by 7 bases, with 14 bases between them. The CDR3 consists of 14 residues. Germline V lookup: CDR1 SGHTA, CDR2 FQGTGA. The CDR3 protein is CASSSTTGGNTIYF. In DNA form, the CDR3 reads TGTGCCAGCAGCTCGACGACGGGAGGGAACACCATATATTTT.

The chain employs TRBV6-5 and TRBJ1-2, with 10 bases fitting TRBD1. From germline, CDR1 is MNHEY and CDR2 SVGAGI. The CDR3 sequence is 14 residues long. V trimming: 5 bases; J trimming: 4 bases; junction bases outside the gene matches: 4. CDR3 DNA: TGTGCCAGCAGTACGACAGGGGGCCCCTATGGCTACACCTTC. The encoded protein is CASSTTGGPYGYTF.

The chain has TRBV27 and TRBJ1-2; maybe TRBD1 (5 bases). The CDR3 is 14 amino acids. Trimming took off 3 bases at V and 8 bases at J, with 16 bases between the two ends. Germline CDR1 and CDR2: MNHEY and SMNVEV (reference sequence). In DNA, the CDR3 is TGTGCCAGCAGTTTGGGCAGGGACGCAGGAGGCTACACCTTC. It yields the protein CASSLGRDAGGYTF.

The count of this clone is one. The CDR3 sequence is CASRQAGGGKYNEQFF. CDR3 bases: TGTGCCAGTAGACAAGCGGGAGGGGGGAAATACAATGAGCAGTTCTTC. This sequence joins TRBV19 and TRBJ2-1, with 10 bases identical to TRBD2. V lost 6 bases and J lost 4; bases outside the gene matches: 9. The CDR3 loop spans 16 amino acids. Germline V gene data show CDR1 as LNHDA and CDR2 as SQIVND (reference sequence). The variable domain in full, completed from reference TRBV19 and TRBJ2-1, reads DGGITQSPKYLFRKEGQNVTLSCEQNLNHDAMYWYRQDPGQGLRLIYYSQIVNDFQKGDIAEGYSVSREKKESFPLTVTSAQKNPTAFYLCASRQAGGGKYNEQFFGPGTRLTVL.

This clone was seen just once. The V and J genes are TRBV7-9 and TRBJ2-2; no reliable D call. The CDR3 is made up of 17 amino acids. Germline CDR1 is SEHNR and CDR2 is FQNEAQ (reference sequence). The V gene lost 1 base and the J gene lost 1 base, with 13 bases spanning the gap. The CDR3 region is CASSLVERGLNTGELFF. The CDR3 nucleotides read TGTGCCAGCAGCTTAGTAGAGCGCGGTCTGAACACCGGGGAGCTGTTTTTT.

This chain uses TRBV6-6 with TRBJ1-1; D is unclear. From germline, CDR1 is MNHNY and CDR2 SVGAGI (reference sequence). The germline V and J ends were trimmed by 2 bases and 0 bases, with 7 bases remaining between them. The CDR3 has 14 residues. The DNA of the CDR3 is TGTGCCAGCAGTTACAACGGGATGAACACTGAAGCTTTCTTT. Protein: CASSYNGMNTEAFF.

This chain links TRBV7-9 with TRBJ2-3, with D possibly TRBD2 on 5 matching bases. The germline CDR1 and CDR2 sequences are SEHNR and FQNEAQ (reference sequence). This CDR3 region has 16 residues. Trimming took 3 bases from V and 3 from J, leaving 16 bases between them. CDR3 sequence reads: CASSFSLSRRTDTQYF. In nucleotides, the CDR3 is TGTGCCAGCAGCTTTTCCCTCTCGCGGAGGACAGATACGCAGTATTTT.

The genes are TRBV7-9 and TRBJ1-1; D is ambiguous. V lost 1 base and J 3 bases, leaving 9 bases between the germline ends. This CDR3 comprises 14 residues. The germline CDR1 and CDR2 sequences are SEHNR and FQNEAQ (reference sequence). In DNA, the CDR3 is TGTGCCAGCAGCTTAGAACGGTCGGACACTGAAGCTTTCTTT. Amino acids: CASSLERSDTEAFF.

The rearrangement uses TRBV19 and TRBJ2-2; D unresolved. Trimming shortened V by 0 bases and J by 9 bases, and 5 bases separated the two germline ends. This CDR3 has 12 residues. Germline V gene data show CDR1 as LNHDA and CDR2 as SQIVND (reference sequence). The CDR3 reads CASSIDLRELFF. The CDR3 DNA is TGTGCCAGTAGTATAGATCTTAGGGAGCTGTTTTTT.

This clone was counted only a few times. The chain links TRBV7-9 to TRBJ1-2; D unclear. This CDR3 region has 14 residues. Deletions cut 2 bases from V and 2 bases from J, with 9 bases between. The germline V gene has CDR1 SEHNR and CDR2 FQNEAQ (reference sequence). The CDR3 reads CASSLTRENYGYTF. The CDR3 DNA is TGTGCCAGCAGCTTAACAAGGGAGAACTATGGCTACACCTTC.

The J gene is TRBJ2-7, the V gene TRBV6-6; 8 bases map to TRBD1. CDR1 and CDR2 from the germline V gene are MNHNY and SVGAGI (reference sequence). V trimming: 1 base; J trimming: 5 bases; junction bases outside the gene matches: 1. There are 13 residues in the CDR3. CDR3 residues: CASSYYRGDEQYF. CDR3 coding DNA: TGTGCCAGCAGTTACTACAGGGGGGACGAGCAGTACTTC.